This TCR beta chain is drawn from a study of T cell repertoires in aging, cancer and after chemotherapy. For the study at large: Repeat sampling of healthy donors over several months to years showed clear clonal overlap. Overall study results and limits: Median generation probability rose over the chemotherapy interval in each cancer cohort, suggesting rebound thymic output. Untreated cancer patients had significantly lower blood TCR diversity than age-matched healthy donors.

The CDR3 has 14 amino acids. Germline lookup yields CDR1 KGHSH and CDR2 LQKENI. V lost 4 bases and J 1 base, leaving 10 bases between the germline ends. Peripheral blood genomic DNA, not sorted cells or RNA, was the template. This clonotype has a handful of counts. The antigen remains undetermined. Rearranged V-D-J TRB sequences were amplified with a mixed TRB-A/B primer pool. One entry per CDR3 protein results from TCRdb running MiXCR on the multiplex PCR reads. The sample records about 10,000 distinct CDR3 sequences, about 35% being singletons. V and J are TRBV18 and TRBJ1-1, with TRBD1 as a possible D gene (6 bases). Sequencing input: blood. The source of this sequence is a human donor in good health. The CDR3 DNA sequence: TGTGCCAGCTCACGCCAGGGGACGAACACTGAAGCTTTCTTT. Translating gives CASSRQGTNTEAFF. The variable domain in full, completed from reference TRBV18 and TRBJ1-1, reads NAGVMQNPRHLVRRRGQEARLRCSPMKGHSHVYWYRQLPEEGLKFMVYLQKENIIDESGMPKERFSAEFPKEGPSILRIQQVVRGDSAAYFCASSRQGTNTEAFFGQGTRLTVV.